A single sample is the source of the 19 T cell receptor beta chains below, sequenced in a study of cytotoxic CD8 clonotypes in ibrutinib-treated CLL (dated by TCRdb to about 2021). The time point label here, explained by the study, means: roughly 2 years on ibrutinib. Libraries were constructed by the immunoSEQ multiplex PCR assay. What TCRdb holds here is the immuneACCESS table cut down to in-frame rearrangements. Part of the clones is not present; checked against another copy, under half of the missing clones reflect an unresolved V gene, and the others are unexplained. The sample profile shows some 120,000 clones; around 84% of them were found once. Less than 4% of the sample lies in the top ten. The sequences come from PBMCs, collected after 24 months of ibrutinib treatment. Receptors were obtained from a human donor with chronic lymphocytic leukemia.

CDR3 sequence reads: CSVTRGQNTEAFF. The CDR3 DNA is TGCAGCGTAACCAGGGGCCAGAACACTGAAGCTTTCTTT. V usage is TRBV29-1 and J usage is TRBJ1-1; TRBD1 is a possible D gene (6 bases). Germline CDR1 reads SQVTM; CDR2 reads ANQGSEA. Between the trimmed V and J ends, which lost 6 bases and 1 base, there was a span of 12 bases. CDR3 length: 13 amino acids.

V and J are TRBV30 and TRBJ2-5, with no clear D. Trimming stripped 5 bases from V and 0 bases from J, with 7 bases between. Germline V gene sequence: CDR1 GTSNPN, CDR2 SVGIG (reference sequence). The CDR3 has 12 amino acids. CDR3 region: CAWETNQETQYF. CDR3 nucleotides: TGTGCCTGGGAGACCAACCAAGAGACCCAGTACTTC.

The chain links TRBV29-1 to TRBJ2-7; TRBD1 matches at 7 bases. Looked up from germline, CDR1 is SQVTM and CDR2 is ANQGSEA. V lost 1 base, J lost 2 bases, and 5 bases stayed unmatched. This CDR3 comprises 14 residues. The CDR3 spells CSVEGQQGTYEQYF. CDR3 in DNA: TGCAGCGTTGAAGGGCAACAGGGGACCTACGAGCAGTACTTC.

This chain connects TRBV9 to TRBJ2-1; 7 bases fit TRBD2. Trimming at V came to 2 bases and at J to 8 bases, leaving 10 bases not matched to a gene. This CDR3 is built from 15 residues. Germline assignment: CDR1 SGDLS and CDR2 YYNGEE. The CDR3 nucleotides read TGTGCCAGCAGCGTTAGGAGCGGGGTCGTGGATGAGCAGTTCTTC. It codes for CASSVRSGVVDEQFF.

V is TRBV5-1 and J is TRBJ2-2; D uncertain. The CDR3 extends over 15 amino acids. The germline V and J ends were trimmed by 3 bases and 3 bases, with 12 bases remaining between them. The germline CDR1 and CDR2 sequences are SGHRS and YFSETQ. CDR3 in DNA: TGCGCCAGCAGCTACACAGCGAAGGACACCGGGGAGCTGTTTTTT. Translation gives CASSYTAKDTGELFF.

The chain joins TRBV11-3 to TRBJ2-3, with D unclear. The ends were cut back, 6 bases at V and 2 bases at J, with 9 bases in the middle. Germline V gives CDR1 SGHNT, CDR2 YENEEA. The CDR3 has 13 residues. The CDR3 spells CASRSSLTDTQYF. The CDR3 DNA sequence: TGTGCCAGCAGGTCGTCCCTCACAGATACGCAGTATTTT.

The genes are TRBV6-1 and TRBJ2-3; D not certain. Trimming shortened V by 6 bases and J by 5 bases, and 6 bases separated the two germline ends. The CDR3 spans 11 residues. Germline loops: CDR1 MNHNS, CDR2 SASEGT. The CDR3 nucleotides are TGTGCCAGCAGAGACTTAGATACGCAGTATTTT. Translating it yields CASRDLDTQYF.

The chain joins TRBV4-3 to TRBJ2-6; no definite D call. The CDR3 runs 17 residues. V lost 0 bases, J lost 0 bases, and 9 bases lay in between. From germline, CDR1 is LGHNA and CDR2 YSLEER. CDR3 loop: CASSQESGYSGANVLTF. CDR3 DNA: TGCGCCAGCAGCCAAGAATCAGGCTACTCTGGGGCCAACGTCCTGACTTTC.

The genes are TRBV11-3 and TRBJ2-7; 9 bases map to TRBD1. V lost 4 bases, J lost 5 bases, and 9 bases stayed unmatched. Germline V CDR1 and CDR2: SGHNT, YENEEA. The CDR3 extends over 15 amino acids. The CDR3 DNA follows: TGTGCCAGCAGCTCCGGGACAGGGAAAGTCGACGAGCAGTACTTC. Translating gives CASSSGTGKVDEQYF.

This rearrangement joins TRBV12-5 to TRBJ2-5, with TRBD2 matching 8 bases. The J segment lost 5 bases and the V segment lost 5 bases, leaving 7 bases of the junction unmatched. The CDR3 consists of 14 residues. Germline CDR1 and CDR2: LGHNT and FRNRAP. This CDR3 reads CASGREGRWETQYF. The CDR3 DNA follows: TGTGCTAGTGGTCGGGAGGGACGTTGGGAGACCCAGTACTTC.

This clone qualifies as medium-sized. The sample has other DNA sequences that encode this CDR3 too. The gene calls are TRBV7-2 and TRBJ2-1; TRBD2 might be the D (6 bases). The CDR3 has 14 amino acids. Trimming cost V 5 bases and J 3 bases, with 11 bases left between them. Looked up from germline, CDR1 is SGHTA and CDR2 is FQGNSA. In nucleotides, the CDR3 is TGTGCCAGCAGCCTTAGCGGAGGCTACAATGAGCAGTTCTTC. It codes for CASSLSGGYNEQFF.

The CDR3 sequence is CASSQDFRGYTDTQYF. The DNA for the CDR3 is TGTGCCAGCAGCCAAGATTTTAGGGGGTACACAGATACGCAGTATTTT. The V gene is TRBV14, the J gene TRBJ2-3; the D gene is possibly TRBD1 (6 bases). The germline V and J ends were trimmed by 0 bases and 2 bases, with 12 bases remaining between them. CDR1 is SGHDN, CDR2 FVKESK, per germline. The CDR3 spans 16 residues.

This chain uses TRBV27 with TRBJ2-7, with D tentatively TRBD1 or TRBD2 (6 bases each). With 3 bases removed from V and 2 bases from J, the gap between germline ends came to 11 bases. The V gene's germline CDR1 is MNHEY and CDR2 SMNVEV (reference sequence). This CDR3 spans 14 amino acids. CDR3 in amino acids: CASSFVGGPYEQYF. The CDR3 DNA sequence: TGTGCCAGCAGTTTTGTGGGGGGCCCCTACGAGCAGTACTTC.

The rearrangement uses TRBV27 and TRBJ1-1, with a weak D call TRBD1 (6 bases). The CDR3 has 18 amino acids. The V end was cut by 5 bases, the J end by 0 bases, with 22 bases between. The germline gives CDR1 MNHEY, CDR2 SMNVEV (reference sequence). The CDR3 coding sequence is TGTGCCAGCAGTCCACGGCTTAGGGGGGGAGGGCTGAACACTGAAGCTTTCTTT. Its translation is CASSPRLRGGGLNTEAFF.

The chain employs TRBV5-5 and TRBJ2-5; a weak D match, TRBD1 (6 bases). The germline CDR1 and CDR2 sequences are SGHKS and YYEKEE (reference sequence). The CDR3 is 17 amino acids. Between the trimmed V and J ends, which lost 1 base and 5 bases, there was a span of 21 bases. The CDR3 loop reads CASSLMGAGRGQETQYF. The CDR3 DNA reads TGTGCCAGCAGCTTGATGGGGGCCGGCAGGGGTCAGGAGACCCAGTACTTC.

The chain recombines TRBV27 with TRBJ2-7; 7 bases match TRBD1. Trimming at V came to 6 bases and at J to 5 bases, leaving 10 bases not matched to a gene. The CDR3 loop spans 14 amino acids. Germline CDR1 reads MNHEY; CDR2 reads SMNVEV (reference sequence). The CDR3 DNA is TGTGCCAGCAGGGGACAAGACAGGGCTCACGAGCAGTACTTC. This translates into CASRGQDRAHEQYF.

The chain combines TRBV7-3 with TRBJ1-3; maybe TRBD1 (5 bases). The V end lost 5 bases, the J end lost 3 bases, and 14 bases lay between the germline ends. The germline V gene has CDR1 SGHTA and CDR2 FQGTGA. This CDR3 spans 15 amino acids. The CDR3 sequence is CASSPGPDGGNTIYF. The CDR3 DNA follows: TGTGCCAGCAGCCCGGGGCCGGACGGTGGAAACACCATATATTTT.

This chain connects TRBV28 to TRBJ1-1; D remains unclear. With 7 bases removed from V and 6 bases from J, the gap between germline ends came to 9 bases. The CDR3 totals 11 residues. Germline loops: CDR1 MDHEN, CDR2 SYDVKM. The CDR3 DNA reads TGTGCCAGCATTTCTAGGTCTGAAGCTTTCTTT. Translated: CASISRSEAFF.

The chain employs TRBV30 and TRBJ2-3; 16 bases are shared with TRBD2. The CDR3 has 21 amino acids. J was trimmed by 0 bases and V by 0 bases; bases with no gene match: 12. The germline V gene encodes CDR1 GTSNPN and CDR2 SVGIG (reference sequence). CDR3 nucleotides: TGTGCCTGGAGTGTACCCTCAGGGACTAGCGGGGGGGCCCCTAGCACAGATACGCAGTATTTT. Protein product: CAWSVPSGTSGGAPSTDTQYF.